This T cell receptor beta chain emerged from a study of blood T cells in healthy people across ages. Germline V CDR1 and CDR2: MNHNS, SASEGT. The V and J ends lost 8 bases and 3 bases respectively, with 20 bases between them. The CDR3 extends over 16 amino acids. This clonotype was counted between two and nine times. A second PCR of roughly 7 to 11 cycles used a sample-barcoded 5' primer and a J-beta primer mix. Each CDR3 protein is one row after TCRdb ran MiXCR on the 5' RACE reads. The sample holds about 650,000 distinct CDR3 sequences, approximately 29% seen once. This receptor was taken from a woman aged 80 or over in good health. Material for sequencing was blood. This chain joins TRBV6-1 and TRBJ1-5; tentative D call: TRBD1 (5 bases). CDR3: CASLHGGTRFNQPQHF. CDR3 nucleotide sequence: TGTGCCAGCCTCCACGGGGGTACTAGATTCAATCAGCCCCAGCATTTT.